Below are 10 T cell receptor beta chains sequenced from a single sample in a study of Graves' ophthalmopathy and Graves' hyperthyroidism. Beta-chain TCR CDR3 regions were amplified from RNA transcripts. Following a first-round RT-PCR that used HTBI primers, a second-round multiplex PCR was carried out. TCRdb ran MiXCR on the multiplex PCR reads and lists one entry per CDR3 protein. The profile shows roughly 170,000 distinct CDR3 sequences, 39% of them singletons. Input material: peripheral blood. These receptors were collected from a man aged 25-45 years with Graves' ophthalmopathy.

The chain employs TRBV6-1 and TRBJ2-7, with 10 bases identical to TRBD1. The CDR3 has 15 amino acids. Per germline, CDR1 MNHNS and CDR2 SASEGT. V was pared by 2 bases and J by 4 bases, with 5 bases of the junction left unmatched. In nucleotides, the CDR3 is TGTGCCAGCAGTGAAATGACAGGGGGCTTATACGAGCAGTACTTC. This codes for CASSEMTGGLYEQYF.

The V call is TRBV6-2 or TRBV6-3, the J call TRBJ2-7; D ambiguous. The V and J ends lost 0 bases and 2 bases respectively, with 8 bases between them. CDR1 MNHEY and CDR2 SVGEGT come from the germline V gene. The CDR3 is made up of 14 amino acids. The CDR3 region is CASSYSHNTYEQYF. DNA of the CDR3: TGTGCCAGCAGTTACTCGCACAATACCTACGAGCAGTACTTC.

This clonotype was counted many times. The rearrangement links TRBV28 to TRBJ1-1; D gene unclear. V was pared by 4 bases and J by 3 bases, with 15 bases between. The CDR3 contains 15 residues. Germline V gives CDR1 MDHEN, CDR2 SYDVKM. The CDR3 DNA reads TGTGCCAGCAGTTCTATTCAGGTACTGGACACTGAAGCTTTCTTT. Amino acids: CASSSIQVLDTEAFF.

V is TRBV12-3 or TRBV12-4 and J is TRBJ2-5, with TRBD2 matching 8 bases. The CDR3 has 16 residues. V gave up 2 bases and J gave up 3 bases; unmatched junction bases: 8. CDR3 sequence (DNA): TGTGCCAGCAGTTTACACTTCCCAGCGGGAGAAGAGACCCAGTACTTC. As protein: CASSLHFPAGEETQYF.

The rearrangement uses TRBV15 and TRBJ2-1; 8 bases match TRBD2. Germline V lookup: CDR1 LNHNV, CDR2 YYDKDF (reference sequence). With 0 bases clipped from V and 13 bases from J, the junction kept 11 bases outside the gene matches. This CDR3 has 15 amino acids. CDR3 sequence (DNA): TGTGCCACCAGCAGAGATCCCGGGATCGGGAGGGCCCAGTTCTTC. Its translation is CATSRDPGIGRAQFF.

The genes are TRBV27 and TRBJ1-1; D is undetermined. This CDR3 region has 14 residues. V was clipped by 3 bases and J by 1 base, with 9 bases between them. Germline CDR1 and CDR2: MNHEY and SMNVEV (reference sequence). The CDR3 nucleotides read TGTGCCAGCAGTTTTTCAAGGCCGAACACTGAAGCTTTCTTT. Its translation: CASSFSRPNTEAFF.

V is TRBV7-2 and J is TRBJ1-6, with D perhaps TRBD1 (5 bases). Germline CDR1 and CDR2: SGHTA and FQGNSA. The germline V and J ends were trimmed by 7 bases and 13 bases, with 14 bases remaining between them. The CDR3 length is 12 residues. CDR3 sequence (DNA): TGTGCCAGCACCGTTCCGAAGGGGCCCCTCCACTTT. It translates to CASTVPKGPLHF.

This clonotype was observed a handful of times. The chain employs TRBV6-1 and TRBJ1-2; 8 bases fit TRBD1. CDR3 length equals 14 residues. Germline V lookup: CDR1 MNHNS, CDR2 SASEGT. V trimming: 6 bases; J trimming: 3 bases; junction bases outside the gene matches: 6. CDR3 sequence: CASRRTGIDYGYTF. The DNA of the CDR3 is TGTGCCAGCAGGAGGACAGGGATCGACTATGGCTACACCTTC.

The genes are TRBV6-1 and TRBJ1-2, with D maybe TRBD1 (5 bases). The CDR3 is 14 residues long. Trimming shortened V by 10 bases and J by 8 bases, and 23 bases separated the two germline ends. Germline V gene sequence: CDR1 MNHNS, CDR2 SASEGT. Here the CDR3 DNA reads TGTGCCACAATAAGCCCGGGACTCTCCCACGGCTACACCTTC. This gives the protein CATISPGLSHGYTF.

The genes are TRBV4-2 and TRBJ1-2, with D perhaps TRBD1 (6 bases). The V gene lost 1 base and the J gene lost 4 bases, with 7 bases spanning the gap. The CDR3 is 13 residues long. CDR1 and CDR2 (germline): LGHNA, YNFKEQ. The chain's CDR3 is CASSQADSYGYTF. The CDR3 coding sequence is TGTGCCAGCAGCCAAGCGGACAGCTATGGCTACACCTTC.